These 25 T cell receptor beta chains came from one sample sequenced in a study of blood T cell repertoires in COVID-19. The method was immunoSEQ multiplex PCR; TCRdb's version includes in-frame clones alone and lacks a portion of them. The sample holds fewer than 350,000 clones, 81% seen once. The specimen sequenced was peripheral blood. The receptors were sampled from a woman aged 55-69 years with active or convalescent COVID-19.

This clone showed up just a few times. This chain uses TRBV6-2 or TRBV6-3 with TRBJ2-2; D might be TRBD2 (6 bases). This CDR3 spans 17 amino acids. The V end was cut by 1 base, the J end by 2 bases, with 14 bases between. Germline CDR1 MNHEY, CDR2 SVGEGT. CDR3 coding DNA: TGTGCCAGCAGTTACTGGGGGACTCAAATTAACACCGGGGAGCTGTTTTTT. This encodes CASSYWGTQINTGELFF.

The chain employs TRBV4-2 and TRBJ1-1, with D perhaps matching TRBD1 (6 bases). Germline CDR1 LGHNA, CDR2 YNFKEQ. Deletions cut 1 base from V and 7 bases from J, with 22 bases between. The CDR3 loop spans 17 amino acids. The CDR3 DNA sequence: TGTGCCAGCAGCCAAGGCGGTTGGGGGCCGCCGGGGAGTGAAGCTTTCTTT. It yields the protein CASSQGGWGPPGSEAFF.

The V call is TRBV7-2, the J call TRBJ1-3, with D tentatively TRBD1 (6 bases). This CDR3 is built from 16 residues. V was clipped by 5 bases and J by 0 bases, with 14 bases between them. Germline V gene data show CDR1 as SGHTA and CDR2 as FQGNSA. CDR3 protein: CASSLPGANSGNTIYF. The DNA for the CDR3 is TGTGCCAGCAGCCTCCCAGGGGCAAACTCTGGAAACACCATATATTTT.

The chain links TRBV6-5 to TRBJ1-1; TRBD1 matches at 9 bases. The CDR3 is 14 residues long. CDR1 MNHEY and CDR2 SVGAGI come from the germline V gene. V shed 6 bases and J 4 bases; nucleotides not matched to a gene: 6. CDR3 sequence (DNA): TGTGCCAGCAGGGGGGACAGGGTGAGCACTGAAGCTTTCTTT. It codes for CASRGDRVSTEAFF.

This chain links TRBV19 with TRBJ2-7; 9 nucleotides align to TRBD1. Germline V gene sequence: CDR1 LNHDA, CDR2 SQIVND (reference sequence). V lost 3 bases, J lost 3 bases, and 6 bases stayed unmatched. The CDR3 runs to 15 residues. CDR3 nucleotides: TGTGCCAGTAGTATGGGGACAGGGTCCCACTACGAGCAGTACTTC. Its translation: CASSMGTGSHYEQYF. Using reference TRBV19 and TRBJ2-7 for the parts outside the CDR3, the full variable domain is DGGITQSPKYLFRKEGQNVTLSCEQNLNHDAMYWYRQDPGQGLRLIYYSQIVNDFQKGDIAEGYSVSREKKESFPLTVTSAQKNPTAFYLCASSMGTGSHYEQYFGPGTRLTVT.

This chain uses TRBV21-1 with TRBJ1-1; the table's D gene call, TRBD1, was not cross checked with the DNA. TRBV21-1 is labeled a pseudogene. The CDR3 loop spans 16 amino acids. The CDR3 region is CASSPTLDRERTEAFF. The CDR3 DNA follows: TGTGCCAGCAGTCCTACACTCGACAGGGAGAGGACTGAAGCTTTCTTT.

The V gene is TRBV3-1 (or the pseudogene TRBV3-2), the J gene TRBJ1-1; D ambiguous. The CDR3 is 13 residues long. Germline V gene sequence: CDR1 LGHDT, CDR2 YNNKEL (reference sequence). The germline V and J ends were trimmed by 7 bases and 1 base, with 10 bases remaining between them. The CDR3: CASTSAGNTEAFF. As DNA, the CDR3 is TGTGCCAGCACCAGCGCGGGGAACACTGAAGCTTTCTTT.

This clone was recorded a few times. The chain recombines TRBV13 with TRBJ1-4, with TRBD1 matching 11 bases. The J segment lost 4 bases and the V segment lost 5 bases, leaving 6 bases of the junction unmatched. Germline V gene data show CDR1 as PRHDT and CDR2 as FYEKMQ (reference sequence). This CDR3 has 16 amino acids. The CDR3, as DNA: TGTGCCAGCAGCAGTGGGACAGGGGGGGGTAATGAAAAACTGTTTTTT. It is translated as CASSSGTGGGNEKLFF.

The V gene is TRBV5-1, the J gene TRBJ2-3; 7 nucleotides line up with TRBD2. With V trimmed by 5 bases and J by 2 bases, 8 bases remained unmatched. CDR1 and CDR2 (germline): SGHRS, YFSETQ. The CDR3 extends over 15 amino acids. CDR3 sequence reads: CASSIVGLLTDTQYF. CDR3 DNA: TGCGCCAGCAGTATCGTGGGACTACTCACAGATACGCAGTATTTT.

The chain employs TRBV6-4 and TRBJ2-1, with 7 bases that match TRBD1. CDR3 size: 22 residues. CDR1 is MRHNA, CDR2 SNTAGT, per germline. V lost 0 bases, J lost 0 bases, and 20 bases stayed unmatched. The CDR3 is CASSDSSRSRMGQSSSYNEQFF. CDR3 in DNA: TGTGCCAGCAGTGACTCGAGCAGGAGCAGGATGGGACAGTCGAGCTCCTACAATGAGCAGTTCTTC.

This chain joins TRBV11-2 and TRBJ1-5; 10 nucleotides line up with TRBD1. Per germline, CDR1 SGHAT and CDR2 FQNNGV. The length of the CDR3 is 15 residues. V was pared by 3 bases and J by 6 bases, with 5 bases of the junction left unmatched. The CDR3 region is CASSFGTGAGQPQHF. As DNA, the CDR3 is TGTGCCAGCAGCTTCGGGACAGGGGCGGGTCAGCCCCAGCATTTT.

The chain uses TRBV5-1 and TRBJ1-2, with TRBD1 matching 7 bases. Germline CDR1 reads SGHRS; CDR2 reads YFSETQ. The CDR3 totals 18 residues. V trimming: 1 base; J trimming: 1 base; junction bases outside the gene matches: 13. The CDR3 DNA sequence: TGCGCCAGCAGCTTGTTGGGAAGGCGGGGACAGAGTAACTATGGCTACACCTTC. Translating gives CASSLLGRRGQSNYGYTF.

The chain combines TRBV4-3 with TRBJ2-3, with TRBD1 as a possible D gene (6 bases). This CDR3 has 16 amino acids. The V and J ends lost 3 bases and 1 base respectively, with 14 bases between them. Germline CDR1 and CDR2: LGHNA and YSLEER. In DNA form, the CDR3 reads TGCGCCAGCAGCCAGGGGACATTGGATGGCACAGATACGCAGTATTTT. It specifies CASSQGTLDGTDTQYF.

V and J are TRBV12-5 and TRBJ2-2; 7 nucleotides match TRBD1. J lost 4 bases, V lost 0 bases, and 2 bases had no gene match. The CDR3 is made up of 15 amino acids. CDR1 and CDR2 (germline): LGHNT, FRNRAP. The CDR3 protein is CASGLVGGPTGELFF. CDR3 bases: TGTGCTAGTGGTTTGGTAGGGGGCCCCACCGGGGAGCTGTTTTTT.

This clone was observed a few times. The chain links TRBV9 to TRBJ1-2; 7 bases are shared with TRBD1. The J segment lost 3 bases and the V segment lost 6 bases, leaving 5 bases of the junction unmatched. CDR3 length: 13 amino acids. The germline V gene encodes CDR1 SGDLS and CDR2 YYNGEE. The CDR3 DNA sequence: TGTGCCAGCACCTCCACAGGGGACTATGGCTACACCTTC. The encoded protein is CASTSTGDYGYTF. The whole variable domain, remainder taken from reference TRBV9 and TRBJ1-2, is DSGVTQTPKHLITATGQRVTLRCSPRSGDLSVYWYQQSLDQGLQFLIQYYNGEERAKGNILERFSAQQFPDLHSELNLSSLELGDSALYFCASTSTGDYGYTFGSGTRLTVV.

V gene TRBV19 combines with J gene TRBJ1-2, with D tentatively TRBD1 (5 bases). Trimming shortened V by 5 bases and J by 0 bases, and 16 bases separated the two germline ends. CDR1 and CDR2 (germline): LNHDA, SQIVND (reference sequence). This CDR3 contains 16 residues. The CDR3 bases are TGTGCCAGTAGTTCCACGGCGGGGACTACTAACTATGGCTACACCTTC. Amino acids: CASSSTAGTTNYGYTF.

The CDR3 spells CASKTRDRVTDTQYF. The CDR3, as DNA: TGTGCCAGCAAGACCCGGGACAGGGTCACAGATACGCAGTATTTT. The V call is TRBV9, the J call TRBJ2-3; the match to TRBD1 covers 9 bases. V shed 6 bases and J 2 bases; nucleotides not matched to a gene: 7. The CDR3 has 15 residues. Germline CDR1 is SGDLS and CDR2 is YYNGEE. Filled out from reference TRBV9 and TRBJ2-3, the complete variable domain reads DSGVTQTPKHLITATGQRVTLRCSPRSGDLSVYWYQQSLDQGLQFLIQYYNGEERAKGNILERFSAQQFPDLHSELNLSSLELGDSALYFCASKTRDRVTDTQYFGPGTRLTVL.

The V gene is TRBV21-1, the J gene TRBJ1-5; TRBD1, the table's D call, lacks a check against the DNA. TRBV21-1 is a listed pseudogene. This CDR3 spans 21 amino acids. CDR3 sequence reads: CASSKGQGVSEVFNSNQPQHF. DNA of the CDR3: TGTGCCAGCAGCAAAGGACAGGGTGTGTCTGAGGTCTTCAATAGCAATCAGCCCCAGCATTTT.

The V and J genes are TRBV4-2 and TRBJ2-3, with TRBD2 matching 7 bases. CDR3 length: 16 amino acids. J was trimmed by 3 bases and V by 4 bases; bases with no gene match: 10. Germline V gives CDR1 LGHNA, CDR2 YNFKEQ. This CDR3 is CASSRTSATSTDTQYF. CDR3 in DNA: TGTGCCAGCAGCCGCACTAGCGCCACCAGTACAGATACGCAGTATTTT.

The V call is TRBV30, the J call TRBJ1-2, with TRBD1 identical over 8 bases. The CDR3 length is 18 residues. With 2 bases clipped from V and 4 bases from J, the junction kept 18 bases outside the gene matches. CDR1 and CDR2 from the germline V gene are GTSNPN and SVGIG (reference sequence). CDR3 sequence reads: CAWSRAGGMSGYPYGYTF. The CDR3 DNA is TGTGCCTGGAGTAGGGCAGGGGGCATGTCAGGTTATCCCTATGGCTACACCTTC. Complete variable domain (other parts from reference TRBV30 and TRBJ1-2): SQTIHQWPATLVQPVGSPLSLECTVEGTSNPNLYWYRQAAGRGLQLLFYSVGIGQISSEVPQNLSASRPQDRQFILSSKKLLLSDSGFYLCAWSRAGGMSGYPYGYTFGSGTRLTVV.

V gene TRBV19 combines with J gene TRBJ2-1, with D possibly being TRBD2 (5 bases). Trimming took 3 bases from V and 5 from J, leaving 11 bases between them. Germline V CDR1 and CDR2: LNHDA, SQIVND (reference sequence). The CDR3 is 14 residues long. The CDR3 DNA reads as TGTGCCAGTAGTATTGGAGGCAGAGACAATGAGCAGTTCTTC. This sequence encodes CASSIGGRDNEQFF.

The rearrangement joins TRBV5-6 to TRBJ1-1; 7 nucleotides line up with TRBD1. The CDR3 is 15 residues long. J lost 0 bases, V lost 4 bases, and 6 bases had no gene match. Germline V gives CDR1 SGHDT, CDR2 YYEEEE. CDR3 sequence reads: CASSLGQPMNTEAFF. CDR3 nucleotide sequence: TGTGCCAGCAGCCTGGGACAGCCTATGAACACTGAAGCTTTCTTT.

The V and J genes are TRBV9 and TRBJ2-7; D is possibly TRBD1 (5 bases). The germline gives CDR1 SGDLS, CDR2 YYNGEE. Trimming removed 0 bases from V and 2 bases from J, with 12 bases in between. The CDR3 totals 15 residues. The DNA for the CDR3 is TGTGCCAGCAGCGTAGAGGCAGGGATCGCCTACGAGCAGTACTTC. This codes for CASSVEAGIAYEQYF.

This rearrangement joins TRBV5-6 to TRBJ2-5, with 11 bases fitting TRBD2. Germline V CDR1 and CDR2: SGHDT, YYEEEE. The V segment lost 3 bases and the J segment 4 bases; nucleotides outside the gene matches: 8. The CDR3 sequence is 16 residues long. The CDR3 reads CASSSLSGGARETQYF. The CDR3 DNA reads as TGTGCCAGCAGCTCTCTTAGCGGGGGGGCTCGAGAGACCCAGTACTTC.

The chain links TRBV3-1 (or the pseudogene TRBV3-2) to TRBJ2-6, with 9 bases fitting TRBD1. With V trimmed by 2 bases and J by 4 bases, 3 bases remained unmatched. This CDR3 region has 16 residues. The germline CDR1 and CDR2 sequences are LGHDT and YNNKEL (reference sequence). The CDR3 is CASSQYRGLGANVLTF. CDR3 DNA sequence: TGTGCCAGCAGCCAATACAGGGGGCTGGGGGCCAACGTCCTGACTTTC.